This T cell receptor (beta chain) was found in a study of shared clonotypes between healthy human individuals. Healthy HIV-negative adults without recent acute infections or vaccinations served as donors. The donor cohort consisted entirely of Caucasian adults residing in Nashville, Tennessee. Subsets obtained from CD4+ cells comprised CD45RA+ naive and CD45RA-negative memory cells. Findings of the study overall: Sequencing of the sorted subsets was shown by rarefaction to be incomplete despite large depth.

Repertoires were generated with immunoSEQ multiplex PCR, while TCRdb's copy carries only in-frame clones and drops some. The sample contains roughly 1,100,000 clones, roughly 70% of which appear only once. Trimming took 10 bases from V and 6 from J; bases not matched to a gene: 7. CDR3 length equals 13 residues. Germline V CDR1 and CDR2: ENHRY, SYGVKD. This clone was seen only a few times. Its antigen is not known. The J gene is TRBJ1-4, the V gene TRBV10-3, with 8 bases that match TRBD1. This TCR was recovered from a man aged 18-30 years in good health. Sequencing was carried out using memory CD4+ T cells sorted from blood. The sample's subset: CD45RA-negative fraction. The CDR3 DNA reads as TGTGCCACATCGCAGGGGGCCCATGAAAAACTGTTTTTT. Its translation: CATSQGAHEKLFF.